Listed here are 15 T cell receptor beta chains from one sample, sequenced in a study of human T cells and chemical hapten exposure. TCRdb used MiXCR to reprocess the RACE reads, holding one entry per CDR3 protein. This sample has some 93,000 distinct CDR3 sequences, with about 10% found just once. Time point here: healthy volunteer bleed at 2 weeks. Extraction of total RNA was performed on unfractionated whole blood. The sequenced sample was whole blood. These receptors all come from a female donor in good health. Some clones in this sample may be carry-over from other donors' samples.

The rearrangement links TRBV6-2 or TRBV6-3 to TRBJ2-5; a weak D match, TRBD1 (5 bases). The V end lost 8 bases, the J end lost 5 bases, and 21 bases lay between the germline ends. From germline, CDR1 is MNHEY and CDR2 SVGEGT. The CDR3 has 15 amino acids. The CDR3, as DNA: TGTGCCAGCTCGACGTGGGCAGGGAAAGTGGAGACCCAGTACTTC. As protein: CASSTWAGKVETQYF.

The V and J genes are TRBV28 and TRBJ1-4, with D possibly TRBD1 on 6 matching bases. Trimming stripped 10 bases from V and 3 bases from J, with 15 bases between. The CDR3 contains 14 residues. From germline, CDR1 is MDHEN and CDR2 SYDVKM. The CDR3 sequence is CAIQGSGANEKLFF. CDR3 nucleotides: TGTGCCATTCAGGGGTCCGGGGCTAATGAAAAACTGTTTTTT.

The chain employs TRBV4-1 and TRBJ1-2; D is ambiguous. The CDR3 totals 18 residues. Germline values: CDR1 MGHRA, CDR2 YSYEKL. V dropped 0 bases and J dropped 1 base, with 18 bases sitting between them. The CDR3 reads CASSQDRPGNENNYGYTF. The DNA for the CDR3 is TGCGCCAGCAGCCAAGATAGGCCAGGCAACGAGAATAACTATGGCTACACCTTC.

A few counts support this clonotype. J is TRBJ2-2 and V is TRBV10-3; perhaps TRBD2 as D (6 bases). This CDR3 region has 15 residues. Germline-derived CDR1 and CDR2 are ENHRY and SYGVKD. Trimming removed 3 bases at V and 1 base at J, with 9 bases between. The CDR3 loop reads CAISDEGGNTGELFF. The CDR3 region has the DNA TGTGCCATCAGTGATGAGGGAGGGAACACCGGGGAGCTGTTTTTT.

This clonotype was detected only a few times. This chain connects TRBV29-1 to TRBJ1-2, with TRBD1 as a possible D gene (6 bases). V lost 7 bases and J lost 8, with 20 bases in between. Germline V gene lookup returns CDR1 SQVTM and CDR2 ANQGSEA. CDR3 length: 13 amino acids. The CDR3 loop reads CSATSVSGEGYTF. The CDR3, as DNA: TGCAGCGCCACGAGCGTGTCAGGGGAAGGCTACACCTTC.

There are a few counts of this clonotype. The chain combines TRBV11-2 with TRBJ2-2; TRBD1 or TRBD2 may be the D gene (6 bases each). CDR3 length: 19 amino acids. Germline assignment: CDR1 SGHAT and CDR2 FQNNGV. Trimming pared 2 bases from V and 0 bases from J, leaving 19 bases between. The CDR3 nucleotides are TGTGCCAGCAGCTTACCAACATCTTCTGGGGGGCCGAACACCGGGGAGCTGTTTTTT. It yields the protein CASSLPTSSGGPNTGELFF.

This clonotype was recorded at least ten times. This chain connects TRBV5-1 to TRBJ2-7; tentatively, D is TRBD1 (6 bases). The CDR3 extends over 15 amino acids. Germline V gene lookup returns CDR1 SGHRS and CDR2 YFSETQ. With 4 bases removed from V and 0 bases from J, the gap between germline ends came to 14 bases. CDR3 sequence reads: CASSTDSHSSYEQYF. The CDR3, as DNA: TGCGCCAGCAGCACGGACAGTCATAGCTCCTACGAGCAGTACTTC.

The J gene is TRBJ1-6, the V gene TRBV12-5, with D maybe TRBD1 (5 bases). The length of the CDR3 is 14 residues. Trimming removed 7 bases from V and 10 bases from J, with 17 bases in between. Germline V gives CDR1 LGHNT, CDR2 FRNRAP. The CDR3 DNA is TGTGCTAGTGCCCCCGGGGGTGGTGGGTCACCCCTCCACTTT. This encodes CASAPGGGGSPLHF.

This clonotype came up many times. The J gene is TRBJ2-3, the V gene TRBV7-3, with D possibly being TRBD1 or TRBD2 (6 bases each). CDR1 SGHTA and CDR2 FQGTGA come from the germline V gene. Trimming pared 3 bases from V and 4 bases from J, leaving 8 bases between. CDR3 length: 13 residues. CDR3: CASSLEGADTQYF. In DNA form, the CDR3 reads TGTGCCAGCAGCTTGGAGGGGGCAGATACGCAGTATTTT.

The table lists this clonotype with a few counts. V gene TRBV19 combines with J gene TRBJ2-6; D is unresolved. Germline CDR1 and CDR2: LNHDA and SQIVND (reference sequence). CDR3 size: 15 residues. V was trimmed by 5 bases and J by 0 bases, leaving 8 bases between them. The CDR3 DNA is TGTGCCAGTAGTCTCAAGGCCTCTGGGGCCAACGTCCTGACTTTC. This translates into CASSLKASGANVLTF. Filled out from reference TRBV19 and TRBJ2-6, the complete variable domain reads DGGITQSPKYLFRKEGQNVTLSCEQNLNHDAMYWYRQDPGQGLRLIYYSQIVNDFQKGDIAEGYSVSREKKESFPLTVTSAQKNPTAFYLCASSLKASGANVLTFGAGSRLTVL.

This chain joins TRBV6-5 and TRBJ2-3; TRBD2 matches at 7 bases. The CDR3 has 16 residues. Trimming removed 0 bases from V and 2 bases from J; junction bases left unmatched: 5. Germline V lookup: CDR1 MNHEY, CDR2 SVGAGI. CDR3 sequence (DNA): TGTGCCAGCAGTTACTCGGCGGGAGAGTACACAGATACGCAGTATTTT. It yields the protein CASSYSAGEYTDTQYF.

This clonotype was recorded a few times. The gene calls are TRBV4-1 and TRBJ1-5; D is ambiguous. CDR1 and CDR2 (germline): MGHRA, YSYEKL. V gave up 0 bases and J gave up 5 bases, with 11 bases separating them. The CDR3 loop spans 15 amino acids. DNA for the CDR3: TGCGCCAGCAGCCAAGATCGCACAGCTTATCAGCCCCAGCATTTT. Protein sequence: CASSQDRTAYQPQHF.

This clonotype was counted many times. This chain links TRBV29-1 with TRBJ1-2; no reliable D call. This CDR3 contains 11 residues. V dropped 5 bases and J dropped 5 bases, with 9 bases sitting between them. Germline lookup yields CDR1 SQVTM and CDR2 ANQGSEA. The CDR3 here is CSVSAEYGYTF. The CDR3 DNA follows: TGCAGCGTTTCGGCGGAGTATGGCTACACCTTC.

The chain couples TRBV5-1 to TRBJ1-2; no clear D. Germline CDR1 SGHRS, CDR2 YFSETQ. The V and J ends lost 1 base and 8 bases respectively, with 24 bases between them. The CDR3 is made up of 17 amino acids. The CDR3 nucleotides are TGCGCCAGCAGCTTGACTACGGAAGGGCAGTACCACCCGGGCTACACCTTC. Translated, it gives CASSLTTEGQYHPGYTF.

This clonotype was found many times. This chain links TRBV20-1 with TRBJ2-1; 15 bases are a match to TRBD2. Per germline, CDR1 DFQATT and CDR2 SNEGSKA (reference sequence). There are 18 residues in the CDR3. V dropped 0 bases and J dropped 5; count of bases not matched to a gene: 8. CDR3 sequence (DNA): TGCAGTGCTAGAGATTTAGGACTAGCGGGAGGGGATCACAATGAGCAGTTCTTC. It yields the protein CSARDLGLAGGDHNEQFF.